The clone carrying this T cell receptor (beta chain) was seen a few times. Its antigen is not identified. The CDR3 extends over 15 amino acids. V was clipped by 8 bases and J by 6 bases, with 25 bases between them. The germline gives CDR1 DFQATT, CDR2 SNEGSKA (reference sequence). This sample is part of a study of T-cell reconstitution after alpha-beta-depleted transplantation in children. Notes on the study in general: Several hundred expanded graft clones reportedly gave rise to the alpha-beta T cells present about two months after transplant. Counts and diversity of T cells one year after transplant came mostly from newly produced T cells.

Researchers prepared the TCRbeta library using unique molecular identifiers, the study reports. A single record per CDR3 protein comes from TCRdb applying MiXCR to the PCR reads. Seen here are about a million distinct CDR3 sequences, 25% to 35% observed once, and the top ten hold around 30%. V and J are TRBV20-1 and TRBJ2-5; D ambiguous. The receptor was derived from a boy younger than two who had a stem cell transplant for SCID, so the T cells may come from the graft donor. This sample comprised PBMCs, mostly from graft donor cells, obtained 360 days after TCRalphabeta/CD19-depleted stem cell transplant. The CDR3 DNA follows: TGCAGTCATAGGACGTCCCGGAGCCCCGTGAAGACCCAGTACTTC. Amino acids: CSHRTSRSPVKTQYF.